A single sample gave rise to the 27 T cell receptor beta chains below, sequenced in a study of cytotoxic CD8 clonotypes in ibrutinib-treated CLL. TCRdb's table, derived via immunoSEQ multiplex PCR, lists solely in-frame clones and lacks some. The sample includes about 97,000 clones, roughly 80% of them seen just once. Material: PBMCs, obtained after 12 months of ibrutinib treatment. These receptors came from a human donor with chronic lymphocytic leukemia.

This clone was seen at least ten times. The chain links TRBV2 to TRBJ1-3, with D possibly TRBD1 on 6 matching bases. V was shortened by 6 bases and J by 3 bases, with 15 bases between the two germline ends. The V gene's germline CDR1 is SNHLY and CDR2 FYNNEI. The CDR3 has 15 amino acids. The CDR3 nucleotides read TGTGCCAGCAGCCTATCACAGGGAGTTGGAAACACCATATATTTT. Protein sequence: CASSLSQGVGNTIYF.

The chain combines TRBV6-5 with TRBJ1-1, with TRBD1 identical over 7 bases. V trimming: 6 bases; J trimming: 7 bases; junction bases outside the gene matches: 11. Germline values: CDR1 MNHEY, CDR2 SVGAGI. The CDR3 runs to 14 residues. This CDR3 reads CASSRLAQGHEAFF. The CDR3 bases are TGTGCCAGCAGCCGACTCGCACAGGGGCATGAAGCTTTCTTT.

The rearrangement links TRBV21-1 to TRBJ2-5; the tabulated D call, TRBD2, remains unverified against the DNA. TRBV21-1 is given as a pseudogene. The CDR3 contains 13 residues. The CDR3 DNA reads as TGTGCCAGTCTTAGCGGGTCCTGTGAGACCCAGTACTTC. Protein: CASLSGSCETQYF.

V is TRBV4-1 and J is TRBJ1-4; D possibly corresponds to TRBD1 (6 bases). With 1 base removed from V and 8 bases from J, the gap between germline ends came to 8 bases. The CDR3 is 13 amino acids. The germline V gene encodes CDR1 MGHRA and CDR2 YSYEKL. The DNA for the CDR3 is TGCGCCAGCAGCCAAGTCGGACAGGAAAAACTGTTTTTT. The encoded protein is CASSQVGQEKLFF.

The CDR3 DNA follows: TGCGCCAGCAGCCAAGGGGCAGGGATGAACACTGAAGCTTTCTTT. This sequence encodes CASSQGAGMNTEAFF. V usage is TRBV4-1 and J usage is TRBJ1-1, with D perhaps matching TRBD1 (5 bases). Per germline, CDR1 MGHRA and CDR2 YSYEKL. V was pared by 1 base and J by 0 bases, with 9 bases between. This CDR3 contains 15 residues.

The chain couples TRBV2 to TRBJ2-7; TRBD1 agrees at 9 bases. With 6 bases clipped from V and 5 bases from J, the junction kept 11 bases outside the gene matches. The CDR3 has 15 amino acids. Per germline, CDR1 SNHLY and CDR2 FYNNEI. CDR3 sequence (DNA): TGTGCCAGCAGCACTACGGGACAGGGAATCCACGAGCAGTACTTC. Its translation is CASSTTGQGIHEQYF.

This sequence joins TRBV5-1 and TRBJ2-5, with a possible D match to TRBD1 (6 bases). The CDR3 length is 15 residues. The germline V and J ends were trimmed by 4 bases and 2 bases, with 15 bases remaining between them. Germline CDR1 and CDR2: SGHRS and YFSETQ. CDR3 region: CASSLEDRSQETQYF. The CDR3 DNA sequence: TGCGCCAGCAGCCTGGAGGACAGATCACAAGAGACCCAGTACTTC.

The CDR3 nucleotides are TGCGCCAGCAGCGTGAGACTAGCGGGGGGACAGAGCTCCTACAATGAGCAGTTCTTC. Its translation is CASSVRLAGGQSSYNEQFF. The chain is built from TRBV4-3 and TRBJ2-1; TRBD2 matches at 13 bases. Germline loops: CDR1 LGHNA, CDR2 YSLEER. The CDR3 totals 19 residues. The V and J ends lost 5 bases and 0 bases, in that order; junction bases with no gene match: 10.

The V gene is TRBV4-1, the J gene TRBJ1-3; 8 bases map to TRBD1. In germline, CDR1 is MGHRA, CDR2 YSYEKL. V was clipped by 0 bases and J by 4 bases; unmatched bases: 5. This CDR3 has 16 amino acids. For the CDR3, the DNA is TGCGCCAGCAGCCAAGACAGGGGGCTCGGAGGAAACACCATATATTTT. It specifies CASSQDRGLGGNTIYF.

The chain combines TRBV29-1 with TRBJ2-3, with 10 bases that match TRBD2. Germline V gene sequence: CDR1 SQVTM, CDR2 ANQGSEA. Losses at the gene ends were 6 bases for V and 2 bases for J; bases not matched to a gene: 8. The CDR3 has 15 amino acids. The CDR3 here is CSVAGLAYTTDTQYF. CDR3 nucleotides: TGCAGCGTCGCGGGACTAGCGTATACCACAGATACGCAGTATTTT.

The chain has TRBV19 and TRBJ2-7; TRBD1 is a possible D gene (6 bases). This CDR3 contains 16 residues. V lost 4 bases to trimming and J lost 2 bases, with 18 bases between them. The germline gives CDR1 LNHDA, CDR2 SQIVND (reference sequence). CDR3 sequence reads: CASSTGFSGATYEQYF. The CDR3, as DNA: TGTGCCAGTAGTACCGGATTCTCAGGGGCCACCTACGAGCAGTACTTC.

CDR3 bases: TGTGCCAGCAGCTCGGGCCATACAGGGGGGACTGAAGCTTTCTTT. Translation: CASSSGHTGGTEAFF. V is TRBV5-5 and J is TRBJ1-1, with 8 bases lining up with TRBD1. The CDR3 totals 15 residues. The junction had 9 bases not matched to a gene; V was cut back by 3 bases and J by 5 bases. The germline CDR1 and CDR2 sequences are SGHKS and YYEKEE (reference sequence).

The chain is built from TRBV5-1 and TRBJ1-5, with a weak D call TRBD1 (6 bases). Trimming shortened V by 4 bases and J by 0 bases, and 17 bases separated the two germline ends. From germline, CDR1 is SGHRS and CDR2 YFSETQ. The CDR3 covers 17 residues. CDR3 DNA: TGCGCCAGCAGCGAAATACCCACAGGGAATAGCAATCAGCCCCAGCATTTT. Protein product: CASSEIPTGNSNQPQHF.

In nucleotides, the CDR3 is TGTGCCAGCAGCTTAGATCGCGGGGGATCCTACGAGCAGTACTTC. It codes for CASSLDRGGSYEQYF. The genes are TRBV11-2 and TRBJ2-7; 7 bases are a match to TRBD2. The CDR3 totals 15 residues. The trim removed 0 bases at V and 1 base at J, leaving 3 bases unmatched. Germline V CDR1 and CDR2: SGHAT, FQNNGV.

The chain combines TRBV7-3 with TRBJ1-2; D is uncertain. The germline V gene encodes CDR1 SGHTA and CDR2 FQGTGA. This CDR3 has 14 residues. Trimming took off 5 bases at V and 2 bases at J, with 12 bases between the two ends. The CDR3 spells CASSPYDKNYGYTF. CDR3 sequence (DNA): TGTGCCAGCAGCCCGTACGACAAAAACTATGGCTACACCTTC.

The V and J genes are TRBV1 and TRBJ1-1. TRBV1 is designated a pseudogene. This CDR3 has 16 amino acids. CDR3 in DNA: TGCACCAGTCGACAATGGGAGACCGTTGTGAACACTGAAGCTTTCTTT. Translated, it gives CTSRQWETVVNTEAFF.

In DNA form, the CDR3 reads TGCAGCGTGGGGACGGGTGACTATGGCTACACCTTC. Protein product: CSVGTGDYGYTF. The chain carries TRBV29-1 and TRBJ1-2; the D gene is possibly TRBD1 (5 bases). Germline assignment: CDR1 SQVTM and CDR2 ANQGSEA. The CDR3 runs 12 residues. Trimming left V 6 bases short and J 3 bases short, with 11 bases between.

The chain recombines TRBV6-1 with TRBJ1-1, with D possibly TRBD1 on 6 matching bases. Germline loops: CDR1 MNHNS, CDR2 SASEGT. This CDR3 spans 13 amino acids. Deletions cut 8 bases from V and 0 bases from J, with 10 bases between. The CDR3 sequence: CASQGSMNTEAFF. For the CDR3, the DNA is TGTGCCAGCCAGGGGTCGATGAACACTGAAGCTTTCTTT.

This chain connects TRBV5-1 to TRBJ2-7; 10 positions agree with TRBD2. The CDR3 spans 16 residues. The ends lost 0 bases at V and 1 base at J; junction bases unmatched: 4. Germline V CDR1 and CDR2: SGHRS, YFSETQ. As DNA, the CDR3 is TGCGCCAGCAGCTTGGCCGGGACTAGCGCTTCCTACGAGCAGTACTTC. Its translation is CASSLAGTSASYEQYF.

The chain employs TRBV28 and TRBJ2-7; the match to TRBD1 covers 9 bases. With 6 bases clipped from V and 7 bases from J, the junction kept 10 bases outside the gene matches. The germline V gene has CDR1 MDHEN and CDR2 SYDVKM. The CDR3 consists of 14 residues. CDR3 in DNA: TGTGCCAGCAGGCCGTGGACAGGGGATTTGGAGCAGTACTTC. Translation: CASRPWTGDLEQYF.

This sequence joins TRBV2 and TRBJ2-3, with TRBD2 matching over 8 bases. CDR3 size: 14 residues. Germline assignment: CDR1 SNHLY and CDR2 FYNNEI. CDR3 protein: CANRKGLGTDTQYF. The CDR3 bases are TGTGCAAACAGAAAGGGACTAGGAACAGATACGCAGTATTTT.

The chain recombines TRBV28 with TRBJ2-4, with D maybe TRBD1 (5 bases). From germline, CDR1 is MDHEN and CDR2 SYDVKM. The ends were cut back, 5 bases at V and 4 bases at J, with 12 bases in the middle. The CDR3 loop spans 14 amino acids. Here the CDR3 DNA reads TGTGCCAGCAGTGTGGGGCAGGGTAAAAACATTCAGTACTTC. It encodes CASSVGQGKNIQYF.

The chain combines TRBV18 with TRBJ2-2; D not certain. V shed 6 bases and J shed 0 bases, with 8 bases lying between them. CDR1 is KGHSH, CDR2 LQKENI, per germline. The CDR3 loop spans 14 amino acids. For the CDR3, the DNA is TGTGCCAGCTCGACAATATCGAACACCGGGGAGCTGTTTTTT. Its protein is CASSTISNTGELFF.

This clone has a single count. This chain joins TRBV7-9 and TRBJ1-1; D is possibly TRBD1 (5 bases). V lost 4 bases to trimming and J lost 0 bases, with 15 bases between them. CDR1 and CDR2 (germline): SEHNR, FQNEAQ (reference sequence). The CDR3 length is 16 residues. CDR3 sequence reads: CASSSQGRTMNTEAFF. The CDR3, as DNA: TGTGCCAGCAGCTCCCAGGGTAGAACCATGAACACTGAAGCTTTCTTT.

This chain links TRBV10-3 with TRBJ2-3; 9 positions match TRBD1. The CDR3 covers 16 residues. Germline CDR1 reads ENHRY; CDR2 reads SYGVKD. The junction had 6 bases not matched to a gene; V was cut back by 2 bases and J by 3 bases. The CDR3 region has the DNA TGTGCCATCAGTGAGCCCCGGGACAGGGTGACAGATACGCAGTATTTT. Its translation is CAISEPRDRVTDTQYF.

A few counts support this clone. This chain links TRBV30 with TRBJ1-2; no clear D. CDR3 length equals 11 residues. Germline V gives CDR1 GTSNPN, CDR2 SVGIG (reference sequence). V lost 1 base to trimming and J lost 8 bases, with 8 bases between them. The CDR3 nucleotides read TGTGCCTGGAGTGGAGAAGTAGGCTACACCTTC. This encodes CAWSGEVGYTF.

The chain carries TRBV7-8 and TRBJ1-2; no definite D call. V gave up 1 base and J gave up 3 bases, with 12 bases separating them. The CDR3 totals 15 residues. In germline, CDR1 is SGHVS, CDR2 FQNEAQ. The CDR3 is CASSLVARPDYGYTF. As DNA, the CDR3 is TGTGCCAGCAGCTTAGTAGCCAGACCAGACTATGGCTACACCTTC.